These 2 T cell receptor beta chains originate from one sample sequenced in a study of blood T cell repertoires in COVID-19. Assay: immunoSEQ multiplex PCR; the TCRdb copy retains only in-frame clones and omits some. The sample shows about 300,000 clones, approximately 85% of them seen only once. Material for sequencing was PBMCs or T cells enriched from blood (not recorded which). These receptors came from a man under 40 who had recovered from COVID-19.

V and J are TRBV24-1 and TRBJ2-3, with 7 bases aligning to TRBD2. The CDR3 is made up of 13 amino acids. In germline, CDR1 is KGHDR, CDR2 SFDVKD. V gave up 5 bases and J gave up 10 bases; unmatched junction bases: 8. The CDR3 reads CATSGPGGEAQYF. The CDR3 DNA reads TGTGCCACCAGTGGCCCTGGGGGGGAGGCGCAGTATTTT.

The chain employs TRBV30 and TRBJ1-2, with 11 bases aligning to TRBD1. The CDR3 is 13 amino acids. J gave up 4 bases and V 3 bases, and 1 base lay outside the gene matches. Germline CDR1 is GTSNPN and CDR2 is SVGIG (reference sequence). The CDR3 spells CAWRGTGGYGYTF. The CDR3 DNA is TGTGCCTGGAGGGGGACAGGGGGCTATGGCTACACCTTC.